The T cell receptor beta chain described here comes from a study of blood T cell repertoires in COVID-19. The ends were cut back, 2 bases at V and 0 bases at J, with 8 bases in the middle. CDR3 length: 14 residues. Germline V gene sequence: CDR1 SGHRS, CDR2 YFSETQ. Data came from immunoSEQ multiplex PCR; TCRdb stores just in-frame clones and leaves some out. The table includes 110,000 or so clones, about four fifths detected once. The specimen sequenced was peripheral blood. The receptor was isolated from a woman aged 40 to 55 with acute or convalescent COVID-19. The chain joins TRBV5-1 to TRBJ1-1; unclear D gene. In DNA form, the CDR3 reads TGCGCCAGCAGCTTAATCCCCATGAACACTGAAGCTTTCTTT. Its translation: CASSLIPMNTEAFF.